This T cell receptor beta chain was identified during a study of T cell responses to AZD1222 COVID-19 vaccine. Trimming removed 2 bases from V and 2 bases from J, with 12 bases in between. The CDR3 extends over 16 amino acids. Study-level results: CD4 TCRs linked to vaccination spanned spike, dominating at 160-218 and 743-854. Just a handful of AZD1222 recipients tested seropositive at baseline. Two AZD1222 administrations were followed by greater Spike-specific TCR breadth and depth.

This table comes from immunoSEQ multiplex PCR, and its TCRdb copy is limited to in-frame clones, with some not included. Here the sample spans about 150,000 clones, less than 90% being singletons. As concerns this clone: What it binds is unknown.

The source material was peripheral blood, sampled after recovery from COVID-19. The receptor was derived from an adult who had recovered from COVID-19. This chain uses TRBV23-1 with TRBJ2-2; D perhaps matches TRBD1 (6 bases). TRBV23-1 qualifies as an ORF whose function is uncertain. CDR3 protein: CASSQKRQANTGELFF. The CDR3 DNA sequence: TGCGCCAGCAGTCAAAAGAGACAGGCAAACACCGGGGAGCTGTTTTTT.